This T cell receptor (beta chain) is from a study of cytomegalovirus exposure and HLA in healthy donors. 13 Jbeta primers and 60 Vbeta primers were used for the PCR. Sequencing used immunoSEQ multiplex PCR; TCRdb keeps in-frame clones, though not all of them. The data hold around 170,000 clones, with 60% to 85% observed a single time. The CDR3 length is 19 residues. Deletions cut 3 bases from V and 5 bases from J, with 23 bases between. The germline V gene has CDR1 LGHNA and CDR2 YNFKEQ. The clonotype originates from a man in his late teens or twenties in good health and CMV-seronegative. This rearrangement joins TRBV4-2 to TRBJ1-6; D is possibly TRBD1 (5 bases). Material: PBMCs. The CDR3 reads CASSQRTGGARGDNSPLHF. CDR3 coding DNA: TGTGCCAGCAGCCAGCGAACCGGAGGGGCCCGAGGGGATAATTCACCCCTCCACTTT.